Listed below are T cell receptor beta chains from one sample, sequenced in a study of regulatory T cells in long-lasting Graves disease. TCRdb redid the calling of the multiplex PCR reads with MiXCR, one entry per CDR3 protein. The table has about 500,000 distinct CDR3 sequences, around 13% seen once; the top ten hold almost 9%. This sample was shared with a second study, whose subject was T cells in Graves' hyperthyroidism and ophthalmopathy.

Here the sequenced sample was peripheral blood mononuclear cells (PBMCs), taken at new diagnosis, from a patient treated with antithyroid drugs. Receptors were obtained from a woman aged 25 to 39 with Graves disease. CDR3s leave out the opening cysteine and the closing phenylalanine or tryptophan. Each record gives: V gene, CDR3 protein.

>TRBV6-1
ASSPFHYEQY
>TRBV11-3
ASSLGRTGSTDTQY
>TRBV4-3
ASSRSLSSGANVLT
>TRBV20-1
SARHTGNTEAF
>TRBV2
ASSGETGSYTEAF
>TRBV24-1
ATSDLRDTQETQY
>TRBV20-1
SAPDRADTGELF
>TRBV24-1
ATSAGGGTQY
>TRBV14
ASSRTSGNYNEQF
>TRBV20-1
SARRGQGYYGYT
>TRBV28
ASGSGRDGGYT
>TRBV18
ASSPLTGENEQF
>TRBV9
ASSVAEEVGTQY
>TRBV7-9
ASSLLGSRYQEAF
>TRBV19
ASSIRGEHYEQY
>TRBV20-1
SARSVTGLAGGETQY
>TRBV27
ASSLWGRPGYEQF
>TRBV30
AWSPRVDNQPQH
>TRBV12-3/TRBV12-4
ASSHTGGTFEAF
>TRBV30
AWSVDLVYGYT
>TRBV7-9
ASGSQGAATGELF
>TRBV7-8
ASSLDRLAPNTGELF
>TRBV19
ASTSAARYNEQF
>TRBV3-1
ASHGTSGFAYNEQF
>TRBV6-1
ASSRIPGQGGEKLF
>TRBV10-3
ATTSSGEQF
>TRBV24-1
ATSDLYSPTGELF
>TRBV24-1
ATSDPFVRGNGQPQH
>TRBV7-2
ASSPQRRDQPQH
>TRBV6-1
ASRGLAGYEQY
>TRBV7-8
ASSPQTRDGSEQY
>TRBV6-8
VSVRTSPQETQY
>TRBV29-1
SVEGQPPNYGYT
>TRBV2
ASRGTSGSEAQY
>TRBV2
ASSGVNQETQY
>TRBV6-2/TRBV6-3
ASSRRSRGDTQY
>TRBV4-1
ASSQRSGGEEKLF
>TRBV5-1
ASSLRGVAHEQY
>TRBV5-5
ASSLVRLAGDETGELF
>TRBV24-1
ATSPRFGEGTDTQY
>TRBV6-1
DSSPDRAPSAPQH
>TRBV20-1
SARDRMGGTGELF
>TRBV10-3
ATSPGTGFYEQY
>TRBV7-3
ASSLTGGTLNEQF
>TRBV5-1
ASSPDTYEQY
>TRBV13
ASSPTGALDEQF
>TRBV10-1
ASTEDGPGNTEAF
>TRBV20-1
SARDRGRRTEAF
>TRBV5-1
ASSFQGNNEQY
>TRBV7-9
ASTSDNEQF
>TRBV9
ASSPRFGEQY
>TRBV28
ASRELSWDTSYEQY
>TRBV28
ASSFFSGSGELF
>TRBV11-3
ASSRGQIYYEQY
>TRBV12-3/TRBV12-4
ASSPARTGGQPQH
>TRBV27
ASSPQWISGSLPDTQY
>TRBV29-1
SVFNTGGAETQY
>TRBV7-8
ASSLRANLPNSPLH
>TRBV7-2
ASSLSRVQETQY